A selection of T cell receptor beta chains follows, all from one sample in a study of blood T cell repertoires in COVID-19. The assay was immunoSEQ multiplex PCR, and TCRdb's table has in-frame clones only and misses some. The sample records roughly 330,000 clones, 88% being singletons. The sample comprised PBMCs or T cells enriched from blood (not recorded which). Source of these receptors: a man younger than 45 who had recovered from COVID-19. Both conserved end residues are part of each CDR3. D genes are given only for firm matches. Only some rows state a clone size, as once, few, many or a class for expanded clones.

J gene,V gene,clone size,D gene,CDR3 DNA,CDR3 protein
TRBJ1-4,TRBV28,-,TRBD1,TGTGCCAGCAGTTCTCCGGGACAGAGCCAGGGAAAACTGTTTTTT,CASSSPGQSQGKLFF
TRBJ2-3,TRBV28,-,-,TGTGCCAGCCAACAGCCCCCCACAGATACGCAGTATTTT,CASQQPPTDTQYF
TRBJ1-2,TRBV23-1,-,-,TGCGCCAGCAGACGCACCCAGGGGCGGTTTGGCTACACCTTC,CASRRTQGRFGYTF
TRBJ1-1,TRBV30,-,TRBD1,TGTGCCTGGAATAATCCGACAGGGCTGAACACTGAAGCTTTCTTT,CAWNNPTGLNTEAFF
TRBJ2-2,TRBV5-1,-,-,TGCGCCAGCAGCTTACCGGGTTACACCGGGGAGCTGTTTTTT,CASSLPGYTGELFF
TRBJ2-3,TRBV6-5,-,-,TGTGCCAGCAGTCCACCTAACACAGATACGCAGTATTTT,CASSPPNTDTQYF
TRBJ2-7,TRBV4-1,once,TRBD2,TGCGCCAGCAGCCAGGGGCTAGCGGCGTCCTACGAGCAGTACTTC,CASSQGLAASYEQYF
TRBJ2-7,TRBV5-1,-,TRBD1,TGCGCCAGCAGCCCCACCGGGACAGGGGTGTACGAGCAGTACTTC,CASSPTGTGVYEQYF
TRBJ1-6,TRBV11-2,-,TRBD1,TGTGCCAGCAGCGGGACAGGGAATTCACCCCTCCACTTT,CASSGTGNSPLHF
TRBJ2-1,TRBV7-2,-,-,TGTGCCAGCAGCCCAAGGGCGGGGAAAAGCTCCTACAATGAGCAGTTCTTC,CASSPRAGKSSYNEQFF
TRBJ1-2,TRBV24-1,-,TRBD1,TGTGCCACCAGTGATTTCCCACAGGGGGCGAGTGGCTACACCTTC,CATSDFPQGASGYTF
TRBJ2-5,TRBV7-9,-,TRBD2,TGTGCCAGCAGCTTAGACAGAGCGGGAGTAAAGGAGACCCAGTACTTC,CASSLDRAGVKETQYF
TRBJ2-2,TRBV25-1,-,-,TGTGCCAGCAGTGCGTACTCCGGGACATCGAACACCGGGGAGCTGTTTTTT,CASSAYSGTSNTGELFF
TRBJ1-2,TRBV6-5,few,-,TGTGCCAGCAGTTACGAGACAGCTTACTATGGCTACACCTTC,CASSYETAYYGYTF
TRBJ2-3,TRBV9,-,-,TGTGCCAGCAGCCCCCCAGCGGCTAGCACAGATACGCAGTATTTT,CASSPPAASTDTQYF
TRBJ2-7,TRBV7-9,-,TRBD2,TGTGCCAGCAGCTTAGGGGAGGGTCTAAGGGACGAGCAGTACTTC,CASSLGEGLRDEQYF
TRBJ2-1,TRBV7-2,-,TRBD2,TGTGCCAGCAGCCTCTCCGGGACTATGAATGAGCAGTTCTTC,CASSLSGTMNEQFF
TRBJ2-3,TRBV11-2,once,TRBD2,TGTGCCAGCAGCCTAACTAGCGGATCCACAGATACGCAGTATTTT,CASSLTSGSTDTQYF
TRBJ2-4,TRBV15,-,TRBD2,TGTGCCACCAGTGGGGGGGGGTCCAAAAACATTCAGTACTTC,CATSGGGSKNIQYF
TRBJ1-1,TRBV18,once,TRBD1,TGTGCCAGCTCAAGGACAGGGACAGCAATGAACACTGAAGCTTTCTTT,CASSRTGTAMNTEAFF
TRBJ2-5,TRBV7-9,-,-,TGTGCCAGCAGCTTAGTCGCTTATATGTTGGGGCTGATGGAGACCCAGTACTTC,CASSLVAYMLGLMETQYF
TRBJ2-3,TRBV21-1,-,-,TGTGCCAGCAGCTCACACCCGACTAGCGGGGGGGCCTTAAGCACAGATACGCAGTATTTT,CASSSHPTSGGALSTDTQYF
TRBJ1-3,TRBV5-1,-,-,TGCGCCAGCAGCCCGGGACAACGAAACACCATATATTTT,CASSPGQRNTIYF
TRBJ1-3,TRBV10-1,-,-,TGCGCCAGCAGTGAGGAGGTCTCTGGAAACACCATATATTTT,CASSEEVSGNTIYF
TRBJ2-3,TRBV29-1,-,TRBD2,TGCAGTAGCCGTAGCGGGACTAGCGGGGGAGATACGCAGTATTTT,CSSRSGTSGGDTQYF
TRBJ2-7,TRBV27,-,TRBD2,TGTGCCAGCAGTTTCGGGACTAGCGGGCTCTACGAGCAGTACTTC,CASSFGTSGLYEQYF
TRBJ2-7,TRBV11-2,-,-,TGTGCCAGCAGCTTAGCCGGTTCTCGCGAGCAGTACTTC,CASSLAGSREQYF
TRBJ2-3,TRBV5-1,-,TRBD2,TGCGCCAGCAGCCGGACTAGCGGGGATAGCACGGGCACAGATACGCAGTATTTT,CASSRTSGDSTGTDTQYF
TRBJ2-1,TRBV3-1/TRBV3-2,-,-,TGTGCCAGCAGCCAAGTTTTTATAGCTCCCTCCTACAATGAGCAGTTCTTC,CASSQVFIAPSYNEQFF
TRBJ2-7,TRBV9,-,TRBD2,TGTGCCAGCAGCCTCGGGGGGGGCAGTTACGAGCAGTACTTC,CASSLGGGSYEQYF
TRBJ1-2,TRBV5-6,-,-,TGTGCCAGCAGCTTGGGGGACATAGTGAGCGGCTACACCTTC,CASSLGDIVSGYTF
TRBJ1-5,TRBV7-2,-,-,TGTGCCAGCAGCTTTAGTTATCAGCCCCAGCATTTT,CASSFSYQPQHF
TRBJ1-1,TRBV28,-,-,TGTGCCAGCAGTTTAGGGCAGAGCACTGAAGCTTTCTTT,CASSLGQSTEAFF
TRBJ2-7,TRBV11-2,-,-,TGTGCCAGCAGCTCGGGGGGCGGCGCACCCTACGAGCAGTACTTC,CASSSGGGAPYEQYF
TRBJ1-1,TRBV2,-,TRBD1,TGTGCCAGCAGCCCCGACAGGGGGATGAACACTGAAGCTTTCTTT,CASSPDRGMNTEAFF
TRBJ2-7,TRBV11-2,-,-,TGTGCCAGCACGATAAAGGGGAACTCCTACGAGCAGTACTTC,CASTIKGNSYEQYF
TRBJ2-7,TRBV19,-,TRBD1,TGTGCCAGTAACCCGGGACAGGGGCGTTTCCAGCAGTACTTC,CASNPGQGRFQQYF
TRBJ1-5,TRBV30,-,-,TGTGCCTGGAGTGTAGAGGGCTATTTTCAGCCCCAGCATTTT,CAWSVEGYFQPQHF
TRBJ1-1,TRBV5-5,-,-,TGTGCCAGCAGCTTTGCGGGCAAATACACTGAAGCTTTCTTT,CASSFAGKYTEAFF
TRBJ2-1,TRBV11-2,-,-,TGTGCCAGCACTTCCTCCGGGGGTCCCCTCCGTTCTGGAGAGCAGTTCTTC,CASTSSGGPLRSGEQFF
TRBJ1-5,TRBV28,once,-,TGTGCCAGCATCGGACAGCTCAATCAGCCCCAGCATTTT,CASIGQLNQPQHF